This T cell receptor beta chain was recorded in a study of blood T cell repertoires in COVID-19. Study-level background: Sources were T cells, B-cell-depleted T cells, or PBMCs; the material itself was cDNA or gDNA.

Using immunoSEQ multiplex PCR, the repertoire was profiled, and TCRdb retains in-frame clones only, with some absent. Here the sample spans some 150,000 clones, about 86% being singletons. Germline CDR1 and CDR2: SQVTM and ANQGSEA. The CDR3 covers 13 residues. The V end lost 6 bases, the J end lost 6 bases, and 14 bases lay between the germline ends. The chain links TRBV29-1 to TRBJ1-4, with D perhaps matching TRBD1 (6 bases). Sequencing was carried out using peripheral blood. This TCR came from a woman in her sixties or seventies with acute or convalescent COVID-19. The CDR3 sequence is CSVMDSWDEKLFF. CDR3 nucleotides: TGCAGCGTGATGGACAGTTGGGATGAAAAACTGTTTTTT.